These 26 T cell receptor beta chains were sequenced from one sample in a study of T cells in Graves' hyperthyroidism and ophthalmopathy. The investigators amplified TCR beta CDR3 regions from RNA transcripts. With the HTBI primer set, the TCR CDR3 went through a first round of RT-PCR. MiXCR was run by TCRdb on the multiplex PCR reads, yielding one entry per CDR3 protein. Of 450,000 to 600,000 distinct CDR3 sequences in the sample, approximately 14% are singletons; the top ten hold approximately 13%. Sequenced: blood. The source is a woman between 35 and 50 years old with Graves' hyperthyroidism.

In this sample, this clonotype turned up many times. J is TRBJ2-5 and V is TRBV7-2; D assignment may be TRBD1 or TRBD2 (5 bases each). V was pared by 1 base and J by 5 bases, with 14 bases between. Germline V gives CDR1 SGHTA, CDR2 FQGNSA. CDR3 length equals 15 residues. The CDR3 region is CASSLVGRDVETQYF. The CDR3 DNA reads TGTGCCAGCAGCTTAGTAGGCAGGGACGTGGAGACCCAGTACTTC.

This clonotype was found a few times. The CDR3, as DNA: TGTGCCAGCAACTCGCCGGGACAGGGGTCTGAAAAACTGTTTTTT. Encoded protein: CASNSPGQGSEKLFF. This sequence joins TRBV5-8 and TRBJ1-4, with 10 bases identical to TRBD1. The germline V gene has CDR1 SGHTS and CDR2 YDEGEE. The CDR3 runs to 15 residues. J gave up 7 bases and V 6 bases, and 9 bases lay outside the gene matches.

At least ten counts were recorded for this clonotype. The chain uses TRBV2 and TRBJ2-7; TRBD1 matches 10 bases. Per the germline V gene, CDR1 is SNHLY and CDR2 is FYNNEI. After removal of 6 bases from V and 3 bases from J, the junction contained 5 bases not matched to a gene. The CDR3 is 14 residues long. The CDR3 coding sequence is TGTGCCAGCAGCTTGACAGGGGGCGACTACGAGCAGTACTTC. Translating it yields CASSLTGGDYEQYF.

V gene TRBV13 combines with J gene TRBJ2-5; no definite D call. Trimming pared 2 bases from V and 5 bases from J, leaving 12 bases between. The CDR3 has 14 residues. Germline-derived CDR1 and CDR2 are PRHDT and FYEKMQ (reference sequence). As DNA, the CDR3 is TGTGCCAGCAGCTTATTAGAAACTTCGGAGACCCAGTACTTC. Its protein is CASSLLETSETQYF.

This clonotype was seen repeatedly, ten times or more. The CDR3 reads CATGLAGDNEQFF. The CDR3 nucleotides are TGTGCCACGGGACTAGCGGGAGACAATGAGCAGTTCTTC. V is TRBV10-3 and J is TRBJ2-1; TRBD2 aligns across 14 bases. This CDR3 region has 13 residues. CDR1 ENHRY and CDR2 SYGVKD come from the germline V gene. With V trimmed by 10 bases and J by 5 bases, 1 base remained unmatched.

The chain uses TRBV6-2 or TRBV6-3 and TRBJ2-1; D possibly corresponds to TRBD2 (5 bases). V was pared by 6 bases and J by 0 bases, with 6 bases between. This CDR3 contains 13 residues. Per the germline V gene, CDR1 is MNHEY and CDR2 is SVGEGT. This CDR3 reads CASRRASYNEQFF. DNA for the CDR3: TGTGCCAGCAGGAGGGCCTCCTACAATGAGCAGTTCTTC.

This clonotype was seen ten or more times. CDR3 DNA sequence: TGTGCCAGCACCGGAGGGGGCGGTGGGGAGCAGTACTTC. This gives the protein CASTGGGGGEQYF. The chain carries TRBV27 and TRBJ2-7, with D maybe TRBD1 (7 bases). This CDR3 contains 13 residues. Germline loops: CDR1 MNHEY, CDR2 SMNVEV (reference sequence). Trimming pared 7 bases from V and 7 bases from J, leaving 17 bases between.

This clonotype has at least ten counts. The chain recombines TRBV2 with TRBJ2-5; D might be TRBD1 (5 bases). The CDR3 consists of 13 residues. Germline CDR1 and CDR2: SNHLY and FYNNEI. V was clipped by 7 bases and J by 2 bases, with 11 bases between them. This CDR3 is CASTPDRQETQYF. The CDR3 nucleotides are TGTGCCAGCACCCCAGACAGACAAGAGACCCAGTACTTC.

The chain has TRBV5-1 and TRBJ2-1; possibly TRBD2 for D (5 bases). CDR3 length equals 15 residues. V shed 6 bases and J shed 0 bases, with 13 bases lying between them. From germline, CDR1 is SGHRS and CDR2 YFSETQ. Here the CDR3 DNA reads TGCGCCAGCAAAATAGCGTCGAGCTCCTACAATGAGCAGTTCTTC. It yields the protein CASKIASSSYNEQFF.

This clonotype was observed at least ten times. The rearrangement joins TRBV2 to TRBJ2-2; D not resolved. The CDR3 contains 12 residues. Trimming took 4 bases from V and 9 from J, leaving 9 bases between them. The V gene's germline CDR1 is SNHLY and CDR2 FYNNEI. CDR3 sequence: CASSVLDRELFF. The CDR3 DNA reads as TGTGCCAGCAGTGTGTTGGACCGGGAGCTGTTTTTT.

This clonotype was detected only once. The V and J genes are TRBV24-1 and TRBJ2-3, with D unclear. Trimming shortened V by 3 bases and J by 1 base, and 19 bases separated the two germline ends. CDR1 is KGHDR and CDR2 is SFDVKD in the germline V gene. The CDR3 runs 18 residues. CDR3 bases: TGTGCCACCAGTGATCCATGTACGGAAGCCCTAGGCACAGATACGCAGTATTTT. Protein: CATSDPCTEALGTDTQYF.

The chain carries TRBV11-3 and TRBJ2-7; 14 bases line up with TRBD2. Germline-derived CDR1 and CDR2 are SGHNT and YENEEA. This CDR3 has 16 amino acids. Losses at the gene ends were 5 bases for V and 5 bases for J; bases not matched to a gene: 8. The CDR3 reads CASSTGTSGSGHEQYF. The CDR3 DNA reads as TGTGCCAGCAGCACCGGGACTAGCGGGAGTGGGCACGAGCAGTACTTC.

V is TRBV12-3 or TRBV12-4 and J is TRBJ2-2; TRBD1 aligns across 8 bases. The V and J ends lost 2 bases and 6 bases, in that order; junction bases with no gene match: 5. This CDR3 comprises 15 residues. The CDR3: CASSLYRGVSGELFF. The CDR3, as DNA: TGTGCCAGCAGTTTATACAGGGGGGTATCCGGGGAGCTGTTTTTT.

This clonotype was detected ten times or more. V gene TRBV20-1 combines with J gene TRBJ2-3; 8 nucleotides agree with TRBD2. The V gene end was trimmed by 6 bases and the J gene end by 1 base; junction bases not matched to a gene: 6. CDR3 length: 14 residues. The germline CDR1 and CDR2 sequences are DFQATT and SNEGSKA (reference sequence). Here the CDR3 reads CSAGGGLGTDTQYF. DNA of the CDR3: TGCAGTGCGGGCGGGGGGCTAGGCACAGATACGCAGTATTTT.

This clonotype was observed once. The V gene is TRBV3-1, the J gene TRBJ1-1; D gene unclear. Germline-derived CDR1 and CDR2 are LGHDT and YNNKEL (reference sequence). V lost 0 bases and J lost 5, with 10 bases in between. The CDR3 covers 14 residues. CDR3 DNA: TGTGCCAGCAGCCAAGACAGGACGGGGACTGAAGCTTTCTTT. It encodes CASSQDRTGTEAFF.

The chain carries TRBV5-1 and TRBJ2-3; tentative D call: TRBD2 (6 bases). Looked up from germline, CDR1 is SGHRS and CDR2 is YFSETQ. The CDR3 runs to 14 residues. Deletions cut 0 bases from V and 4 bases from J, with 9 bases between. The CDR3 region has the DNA TGCGCCAGCAGCTTGGGGCGGGACCCAGATACGCAGTATTTT. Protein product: CASSLGRDPDTQYF.

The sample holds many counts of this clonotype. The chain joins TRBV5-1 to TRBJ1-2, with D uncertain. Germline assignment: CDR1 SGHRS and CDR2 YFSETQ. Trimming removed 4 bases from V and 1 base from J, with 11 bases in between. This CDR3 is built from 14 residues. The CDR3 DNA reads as TGCGCCAGCAGCCCACCTTACGATAACTATGGCTACACCTTC. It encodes CASSPPYDNYGYTF.

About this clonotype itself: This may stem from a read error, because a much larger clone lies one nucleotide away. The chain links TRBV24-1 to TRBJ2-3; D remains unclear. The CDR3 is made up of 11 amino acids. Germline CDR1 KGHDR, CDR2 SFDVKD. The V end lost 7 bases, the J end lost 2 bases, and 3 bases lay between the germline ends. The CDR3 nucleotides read TGTGCCACCAGCTACACAGATACGCAGTATTTT. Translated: CATSYTDTQYF.

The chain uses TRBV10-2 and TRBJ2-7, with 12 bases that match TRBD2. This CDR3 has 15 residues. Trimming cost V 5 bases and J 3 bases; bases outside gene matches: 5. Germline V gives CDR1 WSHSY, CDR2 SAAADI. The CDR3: CASSRTSGDVYEQYF. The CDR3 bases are TGCGCCAGCAGTAGGACTAGCGGGGACGTCTACGAGCAGTACTTC.

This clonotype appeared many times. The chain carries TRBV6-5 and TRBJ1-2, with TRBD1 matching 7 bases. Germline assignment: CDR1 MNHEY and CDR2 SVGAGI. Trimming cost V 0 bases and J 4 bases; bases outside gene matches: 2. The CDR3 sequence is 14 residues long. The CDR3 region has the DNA TGTGCCAGCAGTTACTCGGGACAGTTCTATGGCTACACCTTC. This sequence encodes CASSYSGQFYGYTF.

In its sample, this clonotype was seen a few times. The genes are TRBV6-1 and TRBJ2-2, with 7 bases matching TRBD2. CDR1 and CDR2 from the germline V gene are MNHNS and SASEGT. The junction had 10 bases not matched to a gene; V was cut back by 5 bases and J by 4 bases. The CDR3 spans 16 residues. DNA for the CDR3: TGTGCCAGCAGTTTCCTGACTAGCTCTCGCACCGGGGAGCTGTTTTTT. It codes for CASSFLTSSRTGELFF.

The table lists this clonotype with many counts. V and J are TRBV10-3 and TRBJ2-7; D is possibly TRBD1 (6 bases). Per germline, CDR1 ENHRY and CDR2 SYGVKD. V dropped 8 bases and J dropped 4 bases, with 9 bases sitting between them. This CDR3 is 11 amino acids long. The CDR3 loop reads CAIGQRYEQYF. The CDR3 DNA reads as TGTGCCATCGGACAGCGATACGAGCAGTACTTC.

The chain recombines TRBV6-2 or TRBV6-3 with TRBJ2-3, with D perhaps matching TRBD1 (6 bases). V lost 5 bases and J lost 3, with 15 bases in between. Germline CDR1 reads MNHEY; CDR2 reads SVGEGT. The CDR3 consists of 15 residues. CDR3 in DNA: TGTGCCAGCAGTACAATAGGGGGTAGAACAGATACGCAGTATTTT. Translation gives CASSTIGGRTDTQYF.

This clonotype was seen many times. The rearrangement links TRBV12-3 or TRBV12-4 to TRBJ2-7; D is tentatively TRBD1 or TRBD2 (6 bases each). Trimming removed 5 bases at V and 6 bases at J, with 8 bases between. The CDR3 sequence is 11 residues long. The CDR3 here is CASSRGVEQYF. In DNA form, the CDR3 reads TGTGCCAGCAGTAGGGGGGTCGAGCAGTACTTC.

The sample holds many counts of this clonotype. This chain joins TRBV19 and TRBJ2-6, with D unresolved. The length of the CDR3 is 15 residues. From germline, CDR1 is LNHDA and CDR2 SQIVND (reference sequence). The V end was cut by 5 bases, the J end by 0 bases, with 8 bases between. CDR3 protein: CASSRDNSGANVLTF. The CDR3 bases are TGTGCCAGTAGTCGAGACAACTCTGGGGCCAACGTCCTGACTTTC.

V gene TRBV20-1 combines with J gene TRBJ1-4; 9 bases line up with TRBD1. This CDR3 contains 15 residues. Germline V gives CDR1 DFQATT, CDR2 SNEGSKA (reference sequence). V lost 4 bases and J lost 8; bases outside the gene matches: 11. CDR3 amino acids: CSANAPGTGNEKLFF. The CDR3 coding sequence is TGCAGTGCTAACGCGCCCGGGACAGGGAACGAAAAACTGTTTTTT.